A single TCR beta chain is shown here with its context. Assay used: immunoSEQ multiplex PCR; TCRdb lists only in-frame clones, some missing. The table has about 280,000 clones, more than 75% seen once. The sample belongs to a study of blood T cell repertoires in COVID-19. Whole-study context: COVID-19 samples from acute and convalescent phases originated in the United States, Italy and Spain. Sources were T cells, B-cell-depleted T cells, or PBMCs; the material itself was cDNA or gDNA.

Germline V gene data show CDR1 as DFQATT and CDR2 as SNEGSKA (reference sequence). V dropped 3 bases and J dropped 6; count of bases not matched to a gene: 7. The CDR3 runs to 15 residues. Sequenced input: peripheral blood. This receptor was identified in a man aged 35 to 55 with active or convalescent COVID-19. The chain recombines TRBV20-1 with TRBJ2-3, with 12 bases identical to TRBD2. The CDR3 here is CSASRLAGVMDTQYF. As DNA, the CDR3 is TGCAGTGCTAGTAGACTAGCGGGGGTCATGGATACGCAGTATTTT.